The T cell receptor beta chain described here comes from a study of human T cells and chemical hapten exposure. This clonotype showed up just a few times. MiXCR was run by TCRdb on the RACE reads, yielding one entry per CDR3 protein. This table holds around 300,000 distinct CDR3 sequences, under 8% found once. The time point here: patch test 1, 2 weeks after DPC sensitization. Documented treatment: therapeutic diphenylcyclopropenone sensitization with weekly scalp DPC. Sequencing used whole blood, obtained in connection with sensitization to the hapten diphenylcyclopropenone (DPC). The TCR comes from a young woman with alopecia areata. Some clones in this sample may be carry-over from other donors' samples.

The CDR3 region is CASSLGGPEGAFF. The CDR3 DNA sequence: TGTGCCAGCAGTTTAGGGGGGCCGGAGGGAGCTTTCTTT. The gene calls are TRBV12-3 or TRBV12-4 and TRBJ1-1; maybe TRBD1 (6 bases). V dropped 1 base and J dropped 10 bases, with 13 bases sitting between them. The CDR3 is 13 amino acids.